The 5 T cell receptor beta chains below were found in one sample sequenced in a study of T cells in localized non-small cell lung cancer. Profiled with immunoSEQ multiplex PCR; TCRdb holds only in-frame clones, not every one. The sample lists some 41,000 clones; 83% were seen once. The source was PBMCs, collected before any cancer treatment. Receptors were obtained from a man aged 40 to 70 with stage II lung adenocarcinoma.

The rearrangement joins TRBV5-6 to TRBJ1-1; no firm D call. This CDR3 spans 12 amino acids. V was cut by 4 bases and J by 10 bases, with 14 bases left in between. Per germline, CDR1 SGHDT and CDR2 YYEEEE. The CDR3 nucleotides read TGTGCCAGCAGCCTCCAGAATTTAGGAGCTTTCTTT. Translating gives CASSLQNLGAFF.

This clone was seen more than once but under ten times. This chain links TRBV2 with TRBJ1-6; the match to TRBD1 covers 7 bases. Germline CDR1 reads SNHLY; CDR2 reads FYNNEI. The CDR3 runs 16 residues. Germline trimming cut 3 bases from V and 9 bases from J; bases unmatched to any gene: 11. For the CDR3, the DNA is TGTGCCAGCAGTGAGGAGGAGGGGGCCTTTGGTTCACCCCTCCACTTT. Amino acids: CASSEEEGAFGSPLHF.

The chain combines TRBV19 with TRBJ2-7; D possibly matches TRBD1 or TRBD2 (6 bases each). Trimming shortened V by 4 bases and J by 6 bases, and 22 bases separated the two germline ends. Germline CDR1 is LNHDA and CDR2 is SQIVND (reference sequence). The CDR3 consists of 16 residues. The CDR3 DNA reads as TGTGCCAGTAGTAACCTTCGGCGGAGGGGGGAAGGCGAGCAGTACTTC. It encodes CASSNLRRRGEGEQYF.

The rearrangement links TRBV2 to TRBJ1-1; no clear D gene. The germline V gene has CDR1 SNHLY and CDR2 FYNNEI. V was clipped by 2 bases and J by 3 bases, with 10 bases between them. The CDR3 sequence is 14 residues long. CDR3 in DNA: TGTGCCAGCAGTGAATGGGTAGAGTACACTGAAGCTTTCTTT. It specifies CASSEWVEYTEAFF. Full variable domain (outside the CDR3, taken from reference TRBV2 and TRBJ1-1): EPEVTQTPSHQVTQMGQEVILRCVPISNHLYFYWYRQILGQKVEFLVSFYNNEISEKSEIFDDQFSVERPDGSNFTLKIRSTKLEDSAMYFCASSEWVEYTEAFFGQGTRLTVV.

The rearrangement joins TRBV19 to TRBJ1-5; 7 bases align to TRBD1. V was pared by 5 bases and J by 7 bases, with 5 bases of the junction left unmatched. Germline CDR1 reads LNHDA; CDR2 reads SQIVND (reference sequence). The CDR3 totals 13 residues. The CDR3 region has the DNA TGTGCCAGTAGTCCGACAGGGAGACAGCCCCAGCATTTT. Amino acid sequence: CASSPTGRQPQHF.